This TCR beta chain was profiled in a study of cytomegalovirus exposure and HLA in healthy donors. The PCR used 60 Vbeta and 13 Jbeta primers. Assay: immunoSEQ multiplex PCR; the TCRdb copy retains only in-frame clones and omits some. The sample holds more than 95,000 clones, 9.5% to 15% seen once. This CDR3 spans 15 amino acids. V lost 4 bases, J lost 7 bases, and 17 bases lay in between. CDR1 is MNHEY and CDR2 is SMNVEV in the germline V gene (reference sequence). The rearrangement joins TRBV27 to TRBJ2-4; possibly TRBD2 for D (5 bases). The sample comprised PBMCs. The receptor was isolated from a man in his forties in good health and CMV-seropositive. In DNA, the CDR3 is TGTGCCAGCAGTTCCCGACTGGGTACGGGGAACATTCAGTACTTC. This gives the protein CASSSRLGTGNIQYF.